One sample yielded the 6 T cell receptor beta chains listed below, sequenced in a study of metastatic and nonmetastatic thyroid tumors (dated by TCRdb to the early 2020s). Libraries came from PCR. Sequencing used an Illumina HiSeq 4000. The public sequencing data were trimmed at Q25 with fastp and processed into clonotypes with MiXCR by TCRdb, which kept only in-frame beta chains. This sample lists under 60,000 clones; 22% were detected once. 3.8% of the sample lies in the top ten. No patient had received any treatment before thyroid surgery. The sequenced sample was blood. These receptors all come from a male donor with papillary thyroid cancer or a benign thyroid nodule (not recorded which). Some clones in this sample may be carry-over from other donors' samples.

This clone was seen at least ten times. The chain employs TRBV7-9 and TRBJ1-1; D is undetermined. V lost 3 bases, J lost 5 bases, and 13 bases lay in between. Germline-derived CDR1 and CDR2 are SEHNR and FQNEAQ (reference sequence). CDR3 length: 14 residues. CDR3 in amino acids: CASSFIGPPTEAFF. CDR3 nucleotides: TGTGCCAGCAGCTTCATAGGTCCCCCTACTGAAGCTTTCTTT.

The CDR3 is CASSADPGQGDGYTF. CDR3 bases: TGTGCCAGTAGTGCAGACCCGGGACAGGGAGATGGCTACACCTTC. The chain employs TRBV19 and TRBJ1-2; 9 bases fit TRBD1. The CDR3 extends over 15 amino acids. V lost 5 bases to trimming and J lost 6 bases; unmatched junction nucleotides: 10. The germline V gene has CDR1 LNHDA and CDR2 SQIVND (reference sequence).

In its sample, this clone was seen many times. The chain employs TRBV6-4 and TRBJ2-2; D is ambiguous. The CDR3 is made up of 13 amino acids. Germline CDR1 MRHNA, CDR2 SNTAGT. V was cut by 0 bases and J by 6 bases, with 5 bases left in between. The CDR3 DNA reads as TGTGCCAGCAGTGACTCGAGTTCCGGGGAGCTGTTTTTT. This translates into CASSDSSSGELFF.

Points on this clone: The junction departs from the called germline gene at one end, perhaps through a read error. This chain uses TRBV11-1 with TRBJ2-1, with D perhaps matching TRBD2 (6 bases). The CDR3 totals 16 residues. Looked up from germline, CDR1 is SGHAT and CDR2 is FQDESV (reference sequence). In nucleotides, the CDR3 is TGTGTCAGCAGCTTAGGGGCAGCGGGTATCGTGGATGAGCAGTTCTTC. Protein: CVSSLGAAGIVDEQFF.

This clone turned up a few times. The chain links TRBV2 to TRBJ2-7; D not resolved. V lost 2 bases, J lost 2 bases, and 7 bases lay in between. This CDR3 region has 13 residues. Germline V gene lookup returns CDR1 SNHLY and CDR2 FYNNEI. The CDR3 loop is CASSERRAYEQYF. The CDR3 DNA is TGTGCCAGCAGTGAAAGACGGGCCTACGAGCAGTACTTC.

V usage is TRBV28 and J usage is TRBJ1-2; no clear D. The CDR3 is 11 amino acids. Germline assignment: CDR1 MDHEN and CDR2 SYDVKM. The ends were cut back, 10 bases at V and 5 bases at J, with 11 bases in the middle. CDR3 residues: CATLDSYGYTF. In DNA form, the CDR3 reads TGTGCCACACTCGATTCATATGGCTACACCTTC.